A single sample gave rise to the 10 T cell receptor beta chains below, sequenced in a study of neurological immune-mediated disorders. TCRdb analysed the 5' RACE reads with MiXCR anew, one entry per CDR3 protein. The repertoire holds 23,000 or so distinct CDR3 sequences, with roughly an eighth as singletons. Sequenced material: PBMCs. These receptors were taken from a woman in her sixties or seventies with HTLV-1-associated myelopathy (HAM/TSP).

This clonotype was recorded many times. This chain joins TRBV6-5 and TRBJ1-6, with 11 positions matching TRBD1. V was clipped by 2 bases and J by 1 base; unmatched bases: 4. Germline V gene data show CDR1 as MNHEY and CDR2 as SVGAGI. The length of the CDR3 is 18 residues. CDR3 DNA sequence: TGTGCCAGCAGTTACAGAGGACAGGGGGCTTCCTATAATTCACCCCTCCACTTT. Its translation: CASSYRGQGASYNSPLHF.

This clonotype was observed many times. This sequence joins TRBV6-4 and TRBJ2-1; D gene uncertain. CDR1 is MRHNA and CDR2 is SNTAGT in the germline V gene. This CDR3 is 16 amino acids long. V was pared by 0 bases and J by 0 bases, with 9 bases between. The CDR3 region has the DNA TGTGCCAGCAGTGACTCTGAAGCGAGCTCCTACAATGAGCAGTTCTTC. It specifies CASSDSEASSYNEQFF.

In this sample, this clonotype turned up many times. This sequence joins TRBV7-9 and TRBJ2-3; 11 positions agree with TRBD2. V trimming: 6 bases; J trimming: 0 bases; junction bases outside the gene matches: 11. The CDR3 totals 18 residues. From germline, CDR1 is SEHNR and CDR2 FQNEAQ (reference sequence). The CDR3 DNA is TGTGCCAGCAGACCTAAGGTCAGACTAGCGGGGAGCACAGATACGCAGTATTTT. The encoded protein is CASRPKVRLAGSTDTQYF.

The genes are TRBV20-1 and TRBJ1-1; 7 nucleotides align to TRBD1. The CDR3 is made up of 14 amino acids. Germline CDR1 reads DFQATT; CDR2 reads SNEGSKA (reference sequence). The ends lost 1 base at V and 5 bases at J; junction bases unmatched: 7. The CDR3 nucleotides are TGCAGTGCTAGAGTTGAGACAGGGAGTACTGAAGCTTTCTTT. It translates to CSARVETGSTEAFF.

There are many counts of this clonotype. The rearrangement joins TRBV9 to TRBJ1-2, with no clear D. Germline-derived CDR1 and CDR2 are SGDLS and YYNGEE. This CDR3 region has 13 residues. The V end lost 0 bases, the J end lost 6 bases, and 9 bases lay between the germline ends. As DNA, the CDR3 is TGTGCCAGCAGCGTAGGCGGGCGAGATGGCTACACCTTC. Its translation: CASSVGGRDGYTF.

In its sample, this clonotype was seen many times. The genes are TRBV20-1 and TRBJ2-1, with 9 nucleotides matching TRBD1. CDR3 length: 14 residues. Germline-derived CDR1 and CDR2 are DFQATT and SNEGSKA (reference sequence). Unmatched junction bases numbered 9, after V lost 5 bases and J lost 7 bases. In DNA, the CDR3 is TGCAGTGCTCCTCGACAGGGGGTTTGGAATGAGCAGTTCTTC. Translating gives CSAPRQGVWNEQFF.

The rearrangement uses TRBV29-1 and TRBJ2-2; the D gene is possibly TRBD2 (6 bases). CDR1 and CDR2 (germline): SQVTM, ANQGSEA. This CDR3 region has 15 residues. V lost 2 bases and J lost 0, with 10 bases in between. CDR3 bases: TGCAGCGTTGAATCGGCGGGGACGAACACCGGGGAGCTGTTTTTT. Protein product: CSVESAGTNTGELFF.

This clonotype occurred many times. This rearrangement joins TRBV20-1 to TRBJ2-5, with D possibly being TRBD1 (8 bases). CDR3 length equals 16 residues. CDR1 and CDR2 from the germline V gene are DFQATT and SNEGSKA (reference sequence). Trimming shortened V by 6 bases and J by 4 bases, and 24 bases separated the two germline ends. CDR3 sequence (DNA): TGCAGTGCCCACCCCGGGGTACAGGGGGGGGGAGAGACCCAGTACTTC. It codes for CSAHPGVQGGGETQYF.

At least ten counts were recorded for this clonotype. The chain carries TRBV29-1 and TRBJ1-2; D call uncertain. CDR1 and CDR2 (germline): SQVTM, ANQGSEA. The V and J ends lost 4 bases and 0 bases respectively, with 9 bases between them. The CDR3 loop spans 13 amino acids. For the CDR3, the DNA is TGCAGCGTTGTCTGGCCAGCTAACTATGGCTACACCTTC. Translating gives CSVVWPANYGYTF.

This clonotype was seen ten or more times. This rearrangement joins TRBV7-9 to TRBJ1-2; D is unclear. V was cut by 1 base and J by 4 bases, with 10 bases left in between. The CDR3 extends over 14 amino acids. Germline CDR1 and CDR2: SEHNR and FQNEAQ (reference sequence). The CDR3 DNA sequence: TGTGCCAGCAGCTTAGATCTGGCCGGCTATGGCTACACCTTC. This gives the protein CASSLDLAGYGYTF.